The 20 T cell receptor beta chains below come from one sample, sequenced in a study of blood T cell repertoires in COVID-19. Assay: immunoSEQ multiplex PCR; the TCRdb copy retains only in-frame clones and omits some. The sample records some 200,000 clones, under 90% being singletons. The sequencing input was peripheral blood. The source is a young man with active or convalescent COVID-19.

The V gene is TRBV9, the J gene TRBJ1-5; weak D call: TRBD1 (5 bases). In germline, CDR1 is SGDLS, CDR2 YYNGEE. This CDR3 contains 11 residues. V dropped 7 bases and J dropped 7 bases, with 9 bases sitting between them. The CDR3 spells CASGGNQPQHF. Here the CDR3 DNA reads TGTGCCAGCGGGGGGAACCAGCCCCAGCATTTT. Using reference TRBV9 and TRBJ1-5 for the parts outside the CDR3, the full variable domain is DSGVTQTPKHLITATGQRVTLRCSPRSGDLSVYWYQQSLDQGLQFLIQYYNGEERAKGNILERFSAQQFPDLHSELNLSSLELGDSALYFCASGGNQPQHFGDGTRLSIL.

This chain joins TRBV12-5 and TRBJ1-3; TRBD1 might be the D (5 bases). Germline V gives CDR1 LGHNT, CDR2 FRNRAP. The V end lost 2 bases, the J end lost 0 bases, and 8 bases lay between the germline ends. The CDR3 loop spans 15 amino acids. The CDR3 bases are TGTGCTAGTGGTTTGAAGGGGTACTCTGGAAACACCATATATTTT. Translation gives CASGLKGYSGNTIYF.

The CDR3 region is CASSLGQGEANVLTF. In nucleotides, the CDR3 is TGTGCCAGCAGCCTGGGACAAGGTGAGGCCAACGTCCTGACTTTC. J is TRBJ2-6 and V is TRBV28; D perhaps matches TRBD1 (6 bases). Trimming removed 6 bases at V and 6 bases at J, with 15 bases between. This CDR3 contains 15 residues. The germline V gene has CDR1 MDHEN and CDR2 SYDVKM.

The gene calls are TRBV24-1 and TRBJ1-3; possible D gene TRBD1, 5 bases. Trimming stripped 2 bases from V and 6 bases from J, with 13 bases between. The CDR3 contains 15 residues. The V gene's germline CDR1 is KGHDR and CDR2 SFDVKD. The DNA for the CDR3 is TGTGCCACCAGTGATTGGGACTCAGGGAAAAACACCATATATTTT. This translates into CATSDWDSGKNTIYF.

The V call is TRBV20-1, the J call TRBJ2-1; D remains ambiguous. Germline V gene sequence: CDR1 DFQATT, CDR2 SNEGSKA (reference sequence). CDR3 length: 10 residues. V gave up 4 bases and J gave up 9 bases, with 7 bases separating them. The CDR3 DNA follows: TGCAGTGCTACACGCGGTGAGCAGTTCTTC. Residues: CSATRGEQFF.

The V and J genes are TRBV7-9 and TRBJ2-1; D possibly corresponds to TRBD2 (6 bases). Germline lookup yields CDR1 SEHNR and CDR2 FQNEAQ (reference sequence). Trimming removed 3 bases at V and 2 bases at J, with 11 bases between. The CDR3 spans 15 residues. The CDR3 sequence is CASSLERAAYNEQFF. In DNA, the CDR3 is TGTGCCAGCAGCTTGGAGCGGGCCGCCTACAATGAGCAGTTCTTC.

This rearrangement joins TRBV3-1 (or the pseudogene TRBV3-2) to TRBJ2-3; 7 bases are shared with TRBD1. After removal of 1 base from V and 0 bases from J, the junction contained 7 bases not matched to a gene. In germline, CDR1 is LGHDT, CDR2 YNNKEL (reference sequence). CDR3 length: 17 residues. CDR3 region: CASSQGGLTGSTDTQYF. The DNA for the CDR3 is TGTGCCAGCAGCCAAGGTGGACTGACAGGGAGCACAGATACGCAGTATTTT.

V usage is TRBV28 and J usage is TRBJ1-4; tentative D call: TRBD1 (6 bases). The V end lost 2 bases, the J end lost 5 bases, and 12 bases lay between the germline ends. The germline CDR1 and CDR2 sequences are MDHEN and SYDVKM. The CDR3 is made up of 15 amino acids. CDR3 sequence (DNA): TGTGCCAGCAGTTTAGCGGGGGCGGTAAATGAAAAACTGTTTTTT. Its translation is CASSLAGAVNEKLFF. The whole variable domain, filled in from reference TRBV28 and TRBJ1-4, reads DVKVTQSSRYLVKRTGEKVFLECVQDMDHENMFWYRQDPGLGLRLIYFSYDVKMKEKGDIPEGYSVSREKKERFSLILESASTNQTSMYLCASSLAGAVNEKLFFGSGTQLSVL.

The chain is built from TRBV11-2 and TRBJ2-3, with 7 bases fitting TRBD1. CDR3 length: 16 amino acids. With V trimmed by 3 bases and J by 2 bases, 8 bases remained unmatched. CDR1 SGHAT and CDR2 FQNNGV come from the germline V gene. As DNA, the CDR3 is TGTGCCAGCAGCTTTAATCCGACAGGGCTCACAGATACGCAGTATTTT. Its translation is CASSFNPTGLTDTQYF.

The V and J genes are TRBV2 and TRBJ2-1, with 12 nucleotides matching TRBD2. The CDR3 totals 15 residues. CDR1 is SNHLY, CDR2 FYNNEI, per germline. V was clipped by 6 bases and J by 2 bases; unmatched bases: 2. CDR3 nucleotide sequence: TGTGCCAGCAGCGCTAGCGGGGGGGCCTACAATGAGCAGTTCTTC. Translating gives CASSASGGAYNEQFF. The full variable domain, completed using reference TRBV2 and TRBJ2-1, is EPEVTQTPSHQVTQMGQEVILRCVPISNHLYFYWYRQILGQKVEFLVSFYNNEISEKSEIFDDQFSVERPDGSNFTLKIRSTKLEDSAMYFCASSASGGAYNEQFFGPGTRLTVL.

The gene calls are TRBV7-9 and TRBJ1-1, with D possibly matching TRBD1 (6 bases). V shed 5 bases and J shed 7 bases, with 17 bases lying between them. Germline-derived CDR1 and CDR2 are SEHNR and FQNEAQ (reference sequence). CDR3 size: 14 residues. CDR3 loop: CASSQGQSRSEAFF. In DNA form, the CDR3 reads TGTGCCAGCAGCCAAGGACAGTCGAGGAGTGAAGCTTTCTTT. The whole variable domain, remainder taken from reference TRBV7-9 and TRBJ1-1, is DTGVSQNPRHKITKRGQNVTFRCDPISEHNRLYWYRQTLGQGPEFLTYFQNEAQLEKSRLLSDRFSAERPKGSFSTLEIQRTEQGDSAMYLCASSQGQSRSEAFFGQGTRLTVV.

The J gene is TRBJ2-5, the V gene TRBV18, with D possibly matching TRBD2 (5 bases). Trimming shortened V by 6 bases and J by 5 bases, and 22 bases separated the two germline ends. The CDR3 has 16 residues. CDR1 is KGHSH and CDR2 is LQKENI in the germline V gene. DNA of the CDR3: TGTGCCAGCTCGCCGACGGGGTCCGCGAACGGGGAGACCCAGTACTTC. Protein product: CASSPTGSANGETQYF.

The chain uses TRBV7-9 and TRBJ1-2, with D unresolved. This CDR3 is built from 16 residues. Trimming cost V 1 base and J 5 bases, with 17 bases left between them. CDR1 is SEHNR, CDR2 FQNEAQ, per germline (reference sequence). The CDR3 region has the DNA TGTGCCAGCAGCTTAGACCCCCGGGAAAGAATTTATGGCTACACCTTC. Translation: CASSLDPRERIYGYTF.

The V call is TRBV10-3, the J call TRBJ2-2, with 9 bases aligning to TRBD1. V shed 8 bases, J shed 0 bases, and the junction held 4 bases outside the gene matches. The length of the CDR3 is 15 residues. Germline V lookup: CDR1 ENHRY, CDR2 SYGVKD. CDR3 sequence reads: CAIGGQGANTGELFF. The CDR3 DNA follows: TGTGCCATCGGGGGACAGGGCGCGAACACCGGGGAGCTGTTTTTT.

The chain joins TRBV6-5 to TRBJ1-6, with D uncertain. V was shortened by 0 bases and J by 9 bases, with 12 bases between the two germline ends. Germline CDR1 reads MNHEY; CDR2 reads SVGAGI. The CDR3 runs 15 residues. CDR3 nucleotides: TGTGCCAGCAGTTACTCAGGGCAGGCGGGTTCACCCCTCCACTTT. Encoded protein: CASSYSGQAGSPLHF.

The chain uses TRBV28 and TRBJ2-2; tentative D call: TRBD1 (5 bases). Germline V CDR1 and CDR2: MDHEN, SYDVKM. Trimming removed 0 bases from V and 2 bases from J, with 16 bases in between. This CDR3 spans 18 amino acids. The CDR3 region has the DNA TGTGCCAGCAGTTTATGGGGATTAGGGGCAGGTAACACCGGGGAGCTGTTTTTT. Residues: CASSLWGLGAGNTGELFF.

This clone is a singleton in its sample. The chain combines TRBV9 with TRBJ1-2, with a possible D match to TRBD1 (5 bases). The V gene lost 0 bases and the J gene lost 4 bases, with 13 bases spanning the gap. Per the germline V gene, CDR1 is SGDLS and CDR2 is YYNGEE. This CDR3 is 15 amino acids long. For the CDR3, the DNA is TGTGCCAGCAGCGTAGCTCCCGCAGGGTCCTATGGCTACACCTTC. Its protein is CASSVAPAGSYGYTF.

The V gene is TRBV10-1, the J gene TRBJ2-2, with D possibly matching TRBD1 (6 bases). CDR1 is WNHNN and CDR2 is SYGVQD in the germline V gene (reference sequence). Deletions cut 2 bases from V and 1 base from J, with 8 bases between. CDR3 size: 15 residues. The CDR3 is CASSETRGNTGELFF. The CDR3 DNA reads as TGCGCCAGCAGTGAGACCAGGGGGAACACCGGGGAGCTGTTTTTT.

This clone was observed a single time. The chain links TRBV30 to TRBJ1-1; no definite D call. Germline CDR1 and CDR2: GTSNPN and SVGIG (reference sequence). The germline V and J ends were trimmed by 0 bases and 1 base, with 15 bases remaining between them. The CDR3 length is 16 residues. The CDR3 loop reads CAWSVGFGLQNTEAFF. The CDR3 DNA reads as TGTGCCTGGAGTGTAGGCTTCGGACTCCAGAACACTGAAGCTTTCTTT.

The V and J genes are TRBV4-3 and TRBJ2-7; no clear D. Germline loops: CDR1 LGHNA, CDR2 YSLEER. V was cut by 0 bases and J by 0 bases, with 12 bases left in between. The CDR3 totals 16 residues. The CDR3 region has the DNA TGCGCCAGCAGCCAAGATTGGGCTTCGGCCTCCTACGAGCAGTACTTC. This encodes CASSQDWASASYEQYF.